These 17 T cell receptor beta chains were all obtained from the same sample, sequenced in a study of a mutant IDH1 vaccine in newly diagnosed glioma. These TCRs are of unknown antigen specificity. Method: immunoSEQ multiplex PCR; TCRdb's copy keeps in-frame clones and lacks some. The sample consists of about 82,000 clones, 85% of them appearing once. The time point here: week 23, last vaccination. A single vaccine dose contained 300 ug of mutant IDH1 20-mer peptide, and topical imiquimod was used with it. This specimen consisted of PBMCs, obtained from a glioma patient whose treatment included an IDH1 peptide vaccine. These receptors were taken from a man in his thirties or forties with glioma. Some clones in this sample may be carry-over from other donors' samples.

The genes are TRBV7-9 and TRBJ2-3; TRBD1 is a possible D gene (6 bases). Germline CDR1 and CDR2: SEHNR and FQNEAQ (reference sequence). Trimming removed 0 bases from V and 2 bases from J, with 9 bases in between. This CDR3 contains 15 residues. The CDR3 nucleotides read TGTGCCAGCAGCTTAGCTTACAGGGTCACAGATACGCAGTATTTT. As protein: CASSLAYRVTDTQYF.

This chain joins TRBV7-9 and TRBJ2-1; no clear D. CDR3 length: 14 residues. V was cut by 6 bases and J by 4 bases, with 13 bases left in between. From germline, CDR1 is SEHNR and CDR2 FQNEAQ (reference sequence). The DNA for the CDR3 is TGTGCCAGCAGTCAGACAAACGGGTACAATGAGCAGTTCTTC. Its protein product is CASSQTNGYNEQFF.

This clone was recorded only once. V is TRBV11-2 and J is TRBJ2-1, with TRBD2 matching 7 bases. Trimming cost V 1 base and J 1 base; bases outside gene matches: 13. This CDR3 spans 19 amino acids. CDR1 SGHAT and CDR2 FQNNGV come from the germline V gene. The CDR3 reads CASSLGGRVAGISYNEQFF. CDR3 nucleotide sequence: TGTGCCAGCAGCTTAGGGGGTCGGGTAGCGGGCATTTCCTACAATGAGCAGTTCTTC. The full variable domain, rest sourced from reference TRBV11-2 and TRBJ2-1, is EAGVAQSPRYKIIEKRQSVAFWCNPISGHATLYWYQQILGQGPKLLIQFQNNGVVDDSQLPKDRFSAERLKGVDSTLKIQPAKLEDSAVYLCASSLGGRVAGISYNEQFFGPGTRLTVL.

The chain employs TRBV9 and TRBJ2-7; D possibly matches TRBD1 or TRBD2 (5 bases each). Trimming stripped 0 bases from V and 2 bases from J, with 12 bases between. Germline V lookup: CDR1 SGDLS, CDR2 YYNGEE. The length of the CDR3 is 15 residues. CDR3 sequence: CASSVAGTRTYEQYF. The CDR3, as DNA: TGTGCCAGCAGCGTAGCCGGGACCCGCACCTACGAGCAGTACTTC.

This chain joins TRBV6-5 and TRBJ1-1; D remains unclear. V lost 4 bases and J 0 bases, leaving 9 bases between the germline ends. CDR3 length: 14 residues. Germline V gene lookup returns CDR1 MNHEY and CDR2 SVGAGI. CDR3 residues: CASSSLTMNTEAFF. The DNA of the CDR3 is TGTGCCAGCAGTTCCTTAACAATGAACACTGAAGCTTTCTTT.

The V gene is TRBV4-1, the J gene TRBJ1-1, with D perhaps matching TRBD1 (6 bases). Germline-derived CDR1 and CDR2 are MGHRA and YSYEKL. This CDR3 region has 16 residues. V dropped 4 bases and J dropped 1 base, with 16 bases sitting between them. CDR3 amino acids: CASSLTRDRRNTEAFF. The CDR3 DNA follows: TGCGCCAGCAGCCTTACCCGAGACAGGAGGAACACTGAAGCTTTCTTT.

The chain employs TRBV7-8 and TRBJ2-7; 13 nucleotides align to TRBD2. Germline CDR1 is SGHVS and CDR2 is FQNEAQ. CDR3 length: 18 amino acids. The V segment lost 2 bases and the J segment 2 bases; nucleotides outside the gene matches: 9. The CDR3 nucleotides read TGTGCCAGCAGCTTAAGACTAGCGGGAGGCCGAAACCCCTACGAGCAGTACTTC. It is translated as CASSLRLAGGRNPYEQYF.

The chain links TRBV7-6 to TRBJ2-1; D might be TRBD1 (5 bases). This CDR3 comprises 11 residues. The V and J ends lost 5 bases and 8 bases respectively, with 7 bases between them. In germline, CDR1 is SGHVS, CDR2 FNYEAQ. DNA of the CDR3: TGTGCCAGCAGCAGGGGTCATGAGCAGTTCTTC. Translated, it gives CASSRGHEQFF. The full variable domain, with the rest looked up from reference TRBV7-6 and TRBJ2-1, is GAGVSQSPRYKVTKRGQDVALRCDPISGHVSLYWYRQALGQGPEFLTYFNYEAQQDKSGLPNDRFSAERPEGSISTLTIQRTEQRDSAMYRCASSRGHEQFFGPGTRLTVL.

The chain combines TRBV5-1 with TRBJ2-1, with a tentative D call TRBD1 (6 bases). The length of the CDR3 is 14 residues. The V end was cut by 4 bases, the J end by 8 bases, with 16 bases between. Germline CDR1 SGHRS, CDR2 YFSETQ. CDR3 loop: CASSGGLILDEQFF. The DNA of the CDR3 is TGCGCCAGCAGCGGGGGCCTTATCCTCGATGAGCAGTTCTTC.

This CDR3 is CARGGVQMNTEAFF. The DNA for the CDR3 is TGTGCCAGGGGTGGGGTCCAGATGAACACTGAAGCTTTCTTT. The J gene is TRBJ1-1, the V gene TRBV2; D remains ambiguous. V lost 9 bases, J lost 0 bases, and 14 bases lay in between. Germline CDR1 reads SNHLY; CDR2 reads FYNNEI. CDR3 length: 14 residues.

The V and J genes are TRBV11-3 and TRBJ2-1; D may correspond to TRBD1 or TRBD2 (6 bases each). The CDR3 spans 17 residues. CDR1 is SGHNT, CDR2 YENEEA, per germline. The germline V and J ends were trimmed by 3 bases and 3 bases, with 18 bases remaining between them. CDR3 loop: CASSLYLGGQDYNEQFF. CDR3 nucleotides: TGTGCCAGCAGCTTGTATTTAGGGGGGCAGGACTACAATGAGCAGTTCTTC.

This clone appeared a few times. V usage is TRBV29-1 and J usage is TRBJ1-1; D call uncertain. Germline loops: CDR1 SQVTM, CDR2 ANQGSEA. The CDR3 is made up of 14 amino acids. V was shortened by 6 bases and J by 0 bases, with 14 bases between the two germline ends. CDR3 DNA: TGCAGCGTACACACCCCACAGATGAACACTGAAGCTTTCTTT. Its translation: CSVHTPQMNTEAFF.

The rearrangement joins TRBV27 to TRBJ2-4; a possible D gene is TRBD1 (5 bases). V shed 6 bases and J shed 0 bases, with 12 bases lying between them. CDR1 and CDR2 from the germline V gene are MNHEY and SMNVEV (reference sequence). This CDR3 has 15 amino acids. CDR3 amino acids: CASSQSQGAKNIQYF. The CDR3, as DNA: TGTGCCAGCAGCCAATCCCAGGGAGCCAAAAACATTCAGTACTTC.

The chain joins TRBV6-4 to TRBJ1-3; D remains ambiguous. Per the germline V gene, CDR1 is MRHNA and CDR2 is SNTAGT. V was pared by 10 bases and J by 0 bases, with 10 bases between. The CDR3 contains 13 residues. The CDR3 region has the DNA TGTGCCACCCCGGTACTCTCTGGAAACACCATATATTTT. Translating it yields CATPVLSGNTIYF.

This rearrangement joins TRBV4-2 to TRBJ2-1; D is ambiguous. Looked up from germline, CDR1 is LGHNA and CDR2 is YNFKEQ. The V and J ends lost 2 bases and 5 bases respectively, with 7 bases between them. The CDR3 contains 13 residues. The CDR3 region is CASSQSQDNEQFF. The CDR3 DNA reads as TGTGCCAGCAGCCAAAGTCAGGACAATGAGCAGTTCTTC.

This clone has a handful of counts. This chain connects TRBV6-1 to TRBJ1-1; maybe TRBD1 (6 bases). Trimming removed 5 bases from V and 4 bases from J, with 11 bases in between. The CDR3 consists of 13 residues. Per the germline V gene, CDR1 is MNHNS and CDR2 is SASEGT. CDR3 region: CASSPGVPTEAFF. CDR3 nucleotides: TGTGCCAGCAGTCCAGGGGTCCCCACTGAAGCTTTCTTT.

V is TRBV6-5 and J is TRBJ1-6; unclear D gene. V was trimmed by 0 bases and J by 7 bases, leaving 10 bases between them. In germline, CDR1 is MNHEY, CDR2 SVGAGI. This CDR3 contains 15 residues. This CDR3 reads CASSYSAPGNSPLHF. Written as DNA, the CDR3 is TGTGCCAGCAGTTACTCGGCCCCGGGGAATTCACCCCTCCACTTT.